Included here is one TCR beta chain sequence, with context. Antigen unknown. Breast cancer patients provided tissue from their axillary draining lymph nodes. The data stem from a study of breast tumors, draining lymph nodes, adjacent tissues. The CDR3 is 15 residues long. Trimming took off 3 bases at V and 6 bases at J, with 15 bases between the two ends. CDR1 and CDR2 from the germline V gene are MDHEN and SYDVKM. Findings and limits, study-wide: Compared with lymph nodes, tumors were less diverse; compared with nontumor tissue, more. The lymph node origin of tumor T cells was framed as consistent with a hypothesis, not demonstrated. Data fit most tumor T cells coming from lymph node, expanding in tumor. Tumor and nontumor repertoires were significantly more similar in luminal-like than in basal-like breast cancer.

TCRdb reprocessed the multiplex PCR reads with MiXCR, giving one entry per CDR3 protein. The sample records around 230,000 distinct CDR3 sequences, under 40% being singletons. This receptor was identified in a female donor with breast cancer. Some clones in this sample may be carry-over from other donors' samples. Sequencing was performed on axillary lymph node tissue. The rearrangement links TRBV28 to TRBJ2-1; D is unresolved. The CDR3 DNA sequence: TGTGCCAGCAGTTTTCTTCCCCCATATCGCAATGAGCAGTTCTTC. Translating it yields CASSFLPPYRNEQFF.